These 31 T cell receptor beta chains originate from one sample sequenced in a study of cytomegalovirus exposure and HLA in healthy donors. A multiplex PCR was run with 60 Vbeta primers and 13 Jbeta primers. Only in-frame clones appear in the TCRdb table, and some are missing; sequencing was by immunoSEQ multiplex PCR. The sample contains approximately 290,000 clones, 80% of which appear only once. Sequencing input: PBMCs. These receptors came from a girl between 2 and 10 years old in good health and CMV-seronegative.

This clone was seen only a few times. V and J are TRBV7-9 and TRBJ1-2; TRBD1 matches at 8 bases. Trimming took 5 bases from V and 5 from J; bases not matched to a gene: 10. This CDR3 is built from 15 residues. From germline, CDR1 is SEHNR and CDR2 FQNEAQ (reference sequence). The CDR3 is CASSRGQGYSYGYTF. DNA for the CDR3: TGTGCCAGCAGCCGTGGACAGGGCTACTCTTATGGCTACACCTTC.

The chain has TRBV9 and TRBJ2-3; 9 bases line up with TRBD2. The CDR3 is 16 amino acids. With V trimmed by 4 bases and J by 6 bases, 12 bases remained unmatched. Germline-derived CDR1 and CDR2 are SGDLS and YYNGEE. CDR3 bases: TGTGCCAGCAGCTCTGGGGGAGCGGGGGGCGGGGATACGCAGTATTTT. It translates to CASSSGGAGGGDTQYF. Full variable domain (outside the CDR3, taken from reference TRBV9 and TRBJ2-3): DSGVTQTPKHLITATGQRVTLRCSPRSGDLSVYWYQQSLDQGLQFLIQYYNGEERAKGNILERFSAQQFPDLHSELNLSSLELGDSALYFCASSSGGAGGGDTQYFGPGTRLTVL.

The chain is built from TRBV9 and TRBJ1-4; TRBD1 aligns across 10 bases. The J segment lost 8 bases and the V segment lost 4 bases, leaving 11 bases of the junction unmatched. The germline V gene has CDR1 SGDLS and CDR2 YYNGEE. This CDR3 region has 16 residues. Here the CDR3 reads CASSPRPGTGAEKLFF. The CDR3 bases are TGTGCCAGCAGCCCCAGACCCGGGACAGGGGCCGAAAAACTGTTTTTT.

The chain recombines TRBV27 with TRBJ2-1, with TRBD2 matching 15 bases. The CDR3 contains 19 residues. CDR1 and CDR2 from the germline V gene are MNHEY and SMNVEV (reference sequence). The ends lost 6 bases at V and 5 bases at J; junction bases unmatched: 14. CDR3 DNA sequence: TGTGCCAGCAGCATGTCAGGACTAGCGGGAGGGCCTTTAGACAATGAGCAGTTCTTC. The encoded protein is CASSMSGLAGGPLDNEQFF.

CDR3: CASSLVMRETQYF. The CDR3 bases are TGCGCCAGCAGCTTGGTTATGCGTGAGACCCAGTACTTC. The chain joins TRBV5-1 to TRBJ2-5; D is undetermined. Trimming cost V 0 bases and J 5 bases, with 8 bases left between them. Germline values: CDR1 SGHRS, CDR2 YFSETQ. The CDR3 consists of 13 residues.

The rearrangement links TRBV6-5 to TRBJ2-1; 8 positions agree with TRBD1. Germline CDR1 and CDR2: MNHEY and SVGAGI. CDR3 length: 13 amino acids. J gave up 9 bases and V 10 bases, and 11 bases lay outside the gene matches. CDR3 DNA: TGTGCCACCCTAAGGGCAGGGGGCGCTGAGCAGTTCTTC. Its protein product is CATLRAGGAEQFF.

J is TRBJ2-2 and V is TRBV11-1, with 8 positions matching TRBD1. Germline loops: CDR1 SGHAT, CDR2 FQDESV (reference sequence). V trimming: 6 bases; J trimming: 3 bases; junction bases outside the gene matches: 9. The CDR3 sequence is 16 residues long. Here the CDR3 DNA reads TGTGCCAGCAGATCGAGACAGGGGACGGACACCGGGGAGCTGTTTTTT. It specifies CASRSRQGTDTGELFF.

This clone was seen more than once but under ten times. The chain links TRBV27 to TRBJ2-2, with D possibly matching TRBD2 (5 bases). This CDR3 spans 14 amino acids. CDR1 and CDR2 from the germline V gene are MNHEY and SMNVEV (reference sequence). V shed 7 bases and J shed 0 bases, with 9 bases lying between them. CDR3 sequence: CASKPGTNTGELFF. As DNA, the CDR3 is TGTGCCAGCAAACCCGGGACGAACACCGGGGAGCTGTTTTTT.

CDR3: CASSLDIDRRKNTEAFF. The DNA of the CDR3 is TGCGCCAGCAGCTTGGATATCGACAGGCGAAAGAACACTGAAGCTTTCTTT. The chain uses TRBV5-1 and TRBJ1-1, with TRBD1 as a possible D gene (6 bases). CDR1 is SGHRS, CDR2 YFSETQ, per germline. V was trimmed by 0 bases and J by 1 base, leaving 16 bases between them. The CDR3 is made up of 17 amino acids.

V gene TRBV7-3 combines with J gene TRBJ2-1, with 8 bases that match TRBD2. The V segment lost 2 bases and the J segment 7 bases; nucleotides outside the gene matches: 7. Per germline, CDR1 SGHTA and CDR2 FQGTGA. This CDR3 contains 15 residues. The CDR3, as DNA: TGTGCCAGCAGCTTACGCCCGGGGGGGCCGAATGAGCAGTTCTTC. Amino acids: CASSLRPGGPNEQFF. Drawing the rest from reference TRBV7-3 and TRBJ2-1, the complete variable domain is GAGVSQTPSNKVTEKGKYVELRCDPISGHTALYWYRQSLGQGPEFLIYFQGTGAADDSGLPNDRFFAVRPEGSVSTLKIQRTERGDSAVYLCASSLRPGGPNEQFFGPGTRLTVL.

The chain carries TRBV4-2 and TRBJ2-1; TRBD2 matches at 10 bases. The V gene end was trimmed by 1 base and the J gene end by 9 bases; junction bases not matched to a gene: 12. This CDR3 contains 17 residues. CDR1 and CDR2 from the germline V gene are LGHNA and YNFKEQ. CDR3 loop: CASSQAVKGTSDFEQFF. As DNA, the CDR3 is TGTGCCAGCAGCCAAGCGGTAAAGGGGACTAGCGATTTTGAGCAGTTCTTC.

V and J are TRBV4-1 and TRBJ2-7; D may be TRBD2 (6 bases). CDR1 is MGHRA and CDR2 is YSYEKL in the germline V gene. Trimming removed 2 bases at V and 7 bases at J, with 15 bases between. The CDR3 has 14 amino acids. The CDR3 region is CASSQTAGTQEQYF. The CDR3 DNA sequence: TGCGCCAGCAGCCAAACCGCCGGGACTCAGGAGCAGTACTTC.

The rearrangement joins TRBV4-1 to TRBJ2-7; a possible D gene is TRBD2 (5 bases). CDR1 is MGHRA, CDR2 YSYEKL, per germline. The CDR3 is 14 residues long. V was pared by 4 bases and J by 7 bases, with 17 bases between. The CDR3 coding sequence is TGCGCCAGCAGCCCCGTCCGGGGATTGAGGGAGCAGTACTTC. Translated: CASSPVRGLREQYF.

V gene TRBV7-2 combines with J gene TRBJ2-5, with 8 bases that match TRBD2. Germline CDR1 is SGHTA and CDR2 is FQGNSA. J gave up 5 bases and V 4 bases, and 3 bases lay outside the gene matches. The CDR3 consists of 13 residues. The CDR3: CASSSPGGETQYF. The CDR3 DNA reads as TGTGCCAGCAGCTCACCGGGGGGGGAGACCCAGTACTTC. The full variable domain, in which reference TRBV7-2 and TRBJ2-5 provide the parts outside the CDR3, is GAGVSQSPSNKVTEKGKDVELRCDPISGHTALYWYRQSLGQGLEFLIYFQGNSAPDKSGLPSDRFSAERTGGSVSTLTIQRTQQEDSAVYLCASSSPGGETQYFGPGTRLLVL.

The V gene is TRBV7-6, the J gene TRBJ1-1; 8 nucleotides agree with TRBD1. Trimming cost V 5 bases and J 1 base; bases outside gene matches: 6. CDR1 is SGHVS and CDR2 is FNYEAQ in the germline V gene. The CDR3 is made up of 15 amino acids. The CDR3 nucleotides are TGTGCCAGCAGCCAAATAGGACAGGGGAACACTGAAGCTTTCTTT. Protein product: CASSQIGQGNTEAFF.

The chain recombines TRBV5-1 with TRBJ1-1; TRBD1 might be the D (5 bases). The germline gives CDR1 SGHRS, CDR2 YFSETQ. This CDR3 region has 14 residues. Trimming left V 3 bases short and J 4 bases short, with 13 bases between. The CDR3, as DNA: TGCGCCAGCAGCTCGGACGGGGGAGGCACTGAAGCTTTCTTT. This translates into CASSSDGGGTEAFF.

The V call is TRBV9, the J call TRBJ2-3; D may be TRBD2 (5 bases). The germline V gene encodes CDR1 SGDLS and CDR2 YYNGEE. V lost 0 bases, J lost 6 bases, and 11 bases lay in between. The CDR3 covers 14 residues. The CDR3 DNA is TGTGCCAGCAGCGTAGGAGGACTGGTCGATACGCAGTATTTT. Translating gives CASSVGGLVDTQYF.

The V gene is TRBV9, the J gene TRBJ1-2; D is undetermined. The CDR3 is 15 residues long. V dropped 4 bases and J dropped 8 bases, with 21 bases sitting between them. Germline V gene sequence: CDR1 SGDLS, CDR2 YYNGEE. Here the CDR3 DNA reads TGTGCCAGCAGCTCTAGTGCCCTCCGGCGGGCGGGCTACACCTTC. As protein: CASSSSALRRAGYTF. Full variable domain (missing parts from reference TRBV9 and TRBJ1-2): DSGVTQTPKHLITATGQRVTLRCSPRSGDLSVYWYQQSLDQGLQFLIQYYNGEERAKGNILERFSAQQFPDLHSELNLSSLELGDSALYFCASSSSALRRAGYTFGSGTRLTVV.

This clone was counted only a few times. The chain employs TRBV14 and TRBJ2-3; 11 bases fit TRBD2. Losses at the gene ends were 3 bases for V and 3 bases for J; bases not matched to a gene: 5. CDR3 size: 16 residues. CDR1 and CDR2 from the germline V gene are SGHDN and FVKESK. The DNA for the CDR3 is TGTGCCAGCAGCCAGGGGACTAGCGGTTGGACAGATACGCAGTATTTT. Protein sequence: CASSQGTSGWTDTQYF.

This clone was recorded once. V and J are TRBV4-1 and TRBJ2-7; D is possibly TRBD2 (7 bases). The CDR3 totals 18 residues. Trimming removed 3 bases from V and 4 bases from J, with 25 bases in between. Germline values: CDR1 MGHRA, CDR2 YSYEKL. The CDR3: CASSHKWGGVAGRYEQYF. CDR3 nucleotides: TGCGCCAGCAGCCACAAGTGGGGGGGCGTGGCGGGCAGGTACGAGCAGTACTTC.

J is TRBJ2-7 and V is TRBV4-2; 9 positions agree with TRBD2. The CDR3 runs 16 residues. Germline CDR1 LGHNA, CDR2 YNFKEQ. V dropped 0 bases and J dropped 6; count of bases not matched to a gene: 9. CDR3 amino acids: CASSQDLGSGSPEQYF. CDR3 coding DNA: TGTGCCAGCAGCCAAGATCTGGGTAGCGGGAGTCCCGAGCAGTACTTC.

The V and J genes are TRBV5-1 and TRBJ1-6; tentatively, D is TRBD1 (6 bases). The V and J ends lost 2 bases and 6 bases respectively, with 12 bases between them. The CDR3 is made up of 15 amino acids. CDR1 is SGHRS and CDR2 is YFSETQ in the germline V gene. The CDR3 coding sequence is TGCGCCAGCAGCTTCCGGCAGGGGTCTAATTCACCCCTCCACTTT. Its translation: CASSFRQGSNSPLHF.

This chain joins TRBV5-1 and TRBJ1-5, with D perhaps matching TRBD1 (6 bases). In germline, CDR1 is SGHRS, CDR2 YFSETQ. V lost 4 bases to trimming and J lost 4 bases, with 9 bases between them. This CDR3 spans 13 amino acids. The CDR3 sequence is CASSRQGNQPQHF. The CDR3 DNA reads as TGCGCCAGCAGCCGGCAGGGGAATCAGCCCCAGCATTTT. Filled out from reference TRBV5-1 and TRBJ1-5, the complete variable domain reads KAGVTQTPRYLIKTRGQQVTLSCSPISGHRSVSWYQQTPGQGLQFLFEYFSETQRNKGNFPGRFSGRQFSNSRSEMNVSTLELGDSALYLCASSRQGNQPQHFGDGTRLSIL.

The chain employs TRBV28 and TRBJ2-3; possibly TRBD2 for D (5 bases). The germline V gene encodes CDR1 MDHEN and CDR2 SYDVKM. CDR3 length: 16 residues. V was cut by 2 bases and J by 1 base, with 13 bases left in between. In DNA form, the CDR3 reads TGTGCCAGCAGTTTACGAGCCTCTAGCCGCACAGATACGCAGTATTTT. It encodes CASSLRASSRTDTQYF.

Only one count was recorded for this clone. This chain joins TRBV28 and TRBJ2-5, with a weak D call TRBD1 (5 bases). Per the germline V gene, CDR1 is MDHEN and CDR2 is SYDVKM. The CDR3 runs 17 residues. V lost 3 bases and J 5 bases, leaving 22 bases between the germline ends. CDR3 bases: TGTGCCAGCAGTTTGGATCCCGGCAGGGTGATGTCGGAGACCCAGTACTTC. This translates into CASSLDPGRVMSETQYF.

This chain links TRBV7-3 with TRBJ2-7; 8 bases fit TRBD2. After removal of 0 bases from V and 3 bases from J, the junction contained 4 bases not matched to a gene. CDR1 is SGHTA, CDR2 FQGTGA, per germline. The CDR3 has 15 amino acids. CDR3 sequence: CASSLTGLAGYEQYF. In DNA, the CDR3 is TGTGCCAGCAGCTTAACTGGGCTAGCGGGCTACGAGCAGTACTTC.

The chain carries TRBV10-1 and TRBJ1-3, with D maybe TRBD1 (6 bases). Trimming shortened V by 5 bases and J by 0 bases, and 11 bases separated the two germline ends. Germline CDR1 is WNHNN and CDR2 is SYGVQD (reference sequence). This CDR3 region has 15 residues. CDR3 sequence reads: CASSSGTNSGNTIYF. The CDR3 DNA follows: TGCGCCAGCAGTTCCGGGACAAACTCTGGAAACACCATATATTTT.

In DNA form, the CDR3 reads TGTGCCAGTCTAAGCCATAATTCACCCCTCCACTTT. Translation gives CASLSHNSPLHF. The chain couples TRBV28 to TRBJ1-6; D gene unclear. Germline lookup yields CDR1 MDHEN and CDR2 SYDVKM. V lost 9 bases and J 5 bases, leaving 8 bases between the germline ends. The CDR3 has 12 amino acids.

This chain joins TRBV5-1 and TRBJ2-7; 8 nucleotides align to TRBD1. This CDR3 spans 15 amino acids. V lost 4 bases and J lost 5; bases outside the gene matches: 11. The germline CDR1 and CDR2 sequences are SGHRS and YFSETQ. CDR3 in amino acids: CASSISPQGAHEQYF. The CDR3 DNA reads as TGCGCCAGCAGCATTTCCCCCCAGGGGGCCCACGAGCAGTACTTC.

This chain connects TRBV2 to TRBJ2-7; 11 positions match TRBD1. V trimming: 3 bases; J trimming: 3 bases; junction bases outside the gene matches: 4. Germline-derived CDR1 and CDR2 are SNHLY and FYNNEI. This CDR3 comprises 15 residues. This chain's CDR3 is CASSESGTGGYEQYF. The CDR3 DNA sequence: TGTGCCAGCAGTGAGTCAGGGACAGGGGGCTACGAGCAGTACTTC.

This clone has a handful of counts. CDR3 in amino acids: CASSHRQMNTEAFF. In DNA, the CDR3 is TGTGCCAGCAGCCACAGACAGATGAACACTGAAGCTTTCTTT. The chain carries TRBV2 and TRBJ1-1; TRBD1 is a possible D gene (5 bases). The CDR3 consists of 14 residues. CDR1 is SNHLY and CDR2 is FYNNEI in the germline V gene. V was shortened by 6 bases and J by 0 bases, with 11 bases between the two germline ends.